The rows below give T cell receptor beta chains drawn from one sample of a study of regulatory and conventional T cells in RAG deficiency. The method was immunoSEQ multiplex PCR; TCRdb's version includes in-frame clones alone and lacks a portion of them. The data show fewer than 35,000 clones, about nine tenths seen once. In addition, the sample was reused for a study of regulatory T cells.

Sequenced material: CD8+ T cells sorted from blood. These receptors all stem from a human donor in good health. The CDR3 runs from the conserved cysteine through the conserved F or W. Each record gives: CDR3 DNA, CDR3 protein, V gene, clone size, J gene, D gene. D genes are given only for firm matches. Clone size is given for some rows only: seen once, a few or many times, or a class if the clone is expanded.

CDR3 DNA: TGTGCCAGCACCATCGGGGTGGAAGTAGGGCAGTACTTC; CDR3 protein: CASTIGVEVGQYF; V gene: TRBV5-5; clone size: .; J gene: TRBJ2-7; D gene: .
CDR3 DNA: TGTGCCAGCAGCCAAGATCACACCTTTAGCTCCTACGAGCAGTACTTC; CDR3 protein: CASSQDHTFSSYEQYF; V gene: TRBV5-4; clone size: .; J gene: TRBJ2-7; D gene: .
CDR3 DNA: TGTGCCAGCAGTGACTCAGGTGACAGGAACACCGGGGAGCTGTTTTTT; CDR3 protein: CASSDSGDRNTGELFF; V gene: TRBV6-4; clone size: .; J gene: TRBJ2-2; D gene: .
CDR3 DNA: TGTGCCAGCAGTCCTATCGGGGCCCCTAGGGAGCAGTACTTC; CDR3 protein: CASSPIGAPREQYF; V gene: TRBV27; clone size: .; J gene: TRBJ2-7; D gene: .
CDR3 DNA: TGTGCCAGCAGTCCAGGGGCAGGACCCTACGAGCAGTACTTC; CDR3 protein: CASSPGAGPYEQYF; V gene: TRBV6-6; clone size: .; J gene: TRBJ2-7; D gene: .
CDR3 DNA: TGTGCCAGCAGGGTGGGGGCTCGGTACCAAGAGACCCAGTACTTC; CDR3 protein: CASRVGARYQETQYF; V gene: TRBV6-5; clone size: once; J gene: TRBJ2-5; D gene: .
CDR3 DNA: TGTGCCAGCAGTCCATGGGACAGGGGCATAAAGGATGGCTACACCTTC; CDR3 protein: CASSPWDRGIKDGYTF; V gene: TRBV28; clone size: once; J gene: TRBJ1-2; D gene: TRBD1
CDR3 DNA: TGCGCCAGCAGCCAAGATGGGGCAGGAGACTATGGCTACACCTTC; CDR3 protein: CASSQDGAGDYGYTF; V gene: TRBV4-1; clone size: once; J gene: TRBJ1-2; D gene: .
CDR3 DNA: TGTGCCAGTAGACTAGCGGGAAATGCCAATGAGCAGTTCTTC; CDR3 protein: CASRLAGNANEQFF; V gene: TRBV19; clone size: .; J gene: TRBJ2-1; D gene: TRBD2
CDR3 DNA: TGTGCCAGCAGCTTAGTCCGGGTCGGCGCGAGCTCCTACAATGAGCAGTTCTTC; CDR3 protein: CASSLVRVGASSYNEQFF; V gene: TRBV7-9; clone size: .; J gene: TRBJ2-1; D gene: .
CDR3 DNA: TGTGCCAGCAGCCGGAGGGAAGATACGCAGTATTTT; CDR3 protein: CASSRREDTQYF; V gene: TRBV6-5; clone size: once; J gene: TRBJ2-3; D gene: .
CDR3 DNA: TGTGCCAGCAGCCCGATGGGCGGGGCGAATAGCAATCAGCCCCAGCATTTT; CDR3 protein: CASSPMGGANSNQPQHF; V gene: TRBV7-8; clone size: .; J gene: TRBJ1-5; D gene: .
CDR3 DNA: TGTGCCAGTGACCAAACAGGGAATGGTGATCAGCCCCAGCATTTT; CDR3 protein: CASDQTGNGDQPQHF; V gene: TRBV19; clone size: once; J gene: TRBJ1-5; D gene: .
CDR3 DNA: TGTGCCAGCTCACCCCCTTGGGTCAAGACAGGGAGACTCGTCTATGGCTACACCTTC; CDR3 protein: CASSPPWVKTGRLVYGYTF; V gene: TRBV18; clone size: .; J gene: TRBJ1-2; D gene: TRBD1
CDR3 DNA: TGTGCCAGCAGCGGGGACACCACCTACGAGCAGTACTTC; CDR3 protein: CASSGDTTYEQYF; V gene: TRBV6-5; clone size: .; J gene: TRBJ2-7; D gene: .
CDR3 DNA: TGCGCCAGCAGACCACAGGGCTCACCCCTCCACTTT; CDR3 protein: CASRPQGSPLHF; V gene: TRBV10-2; clone size: .; J gene: TRBJ1-6; D gene: .
CDR3 DNA: TGTGCCAGCAGCTCCCCCCGGACAGGGCAGTACGAGCAGTACTTC; CDR3 protein: CASSSPRTGQYEQYF; V gene: TRBV7-9; clone size: .; J gene: TRBJ2-7; D gene: TRBD1
CDR3 DNA: TGTGCCAGTAGGCGAGACAGGGGGCTCACTGAAGCTTTCTTT; CDR3 protein: CASRRDRGLTEAFF; V gene: TRBV19; clone size: .; J gene: TRBJ1-1; D gene: TRBD1
CDR3 DNA: TGTGCCAGCAGTGGGACAGGTGAAAAACTGTTTTTT; CDR3 protein: CASSGTGEKLFF; V gene: TRBV6-1; clone size: .; J gene: TRBJ1-4; D gene: TRBD1
CDR3 DNA: TGTGCCTGGACCCGGGGCGATAGTTGGATGAACACTGAAGCTTTCTTT; CDR3 protein: CAWTRGDSWMNTEAFF; V gene: TRBV30; clone size: .; J gene: TRBJ1-1; D gene: .
CDR3 DNA: TGTGCCAGCAGTTACTCGGGGCAGTCTGGGGCCAACGTCCTGACTTTC; CDR3 protein: CASSYSGQSGANVLTF; V gene: TRBV6-4; clone size: .; J gene: TRBJ2-6; D gene: .
CDR3 DNA: TGCGCCAGCACACTGGGAGGGGATGAGCAGTTCTTC; CDR3 protein: CASTLGGDEQFF; V gene: TRBV5-1; clone size: .; J gene: TRBJ2-1; D gene: TRBD2
CDR3 DNA: TGTGCCAGCGGATCTGCGACAGGGAAAGAAGCTTTCTTT; CDR3 protein: CASGSATGKEAFF; V gene: TRBV2; clone size: once; J gene: TRBJ1-1; D gene: TRBD1
CDR3 DNA: TGTGCCAGCAGCATGCGGACTAGCGGGACTGGGGCCAACGTCCTGACTTTC; CDR3 protein: CASSMRTSGTGANVLTF; V gene: TRBV21-1; clone size: .; J gene: TRBJ2-6; D gene: .
CDR3 DNA: TGTGCCAGCAGCCTTAGCGGGAGGGGCACAGATACGCAGTATTTT; CDR3 protein: CASSLSGRGTDTQYF; V gene: TRBV7-3; clone size: .; J gene: TRBJ2-3; D gene: TRBD2
CDR3 DNA: TGTGCCAGCAGCTTAGAAAGAGATGAAAAACTGTTTTTT; CDR3 protein: CASSLERDEKLFF; V gene: TRBV11-2; clone size: .; J gene: TRBJ1-4; D gene: .
CDR3 DNA: TGTGCCAGCAGTTACGGGGTCGGGAGCACTGAAGCTTTCTTT; CDR3 protein: CASSYGVGSTEAFF; V gene: TRBV6-6; clone size: .; J gene: TRBJ1-1; D gene: .
CDR3 DNA: TGCGCCAGCAGCCGGGGGTGGCGGGAAAGGGACAATGAGCAGTTCTTC; CDR3 protein: CASSRGWRERDNEQFF; V gene: TRBV4-1; clone size: .; J gene: TRBJ2-1; D gene: .
CDR3 DNA: TGTGCCAGCAGGGGGGACCCGGGCACAGATACGCAGTATTTT; CDR3 protein: CASRGDPGTDTQYF; V gene: TRBV28; clone size: .; J gene: TRBJ2-3; D gene: .
CDR3 DNA: TGTGCCAGCAGCCAAGGCGTCGGGATGGGGGTCCAAGAGACCCAGTACTTC; CDR3 protein: CASSQGVGMGVQETQYF; V gene: TRBV14; clone size: .; J gene: TRBJ2-5; D gene: .
CDR3 DNA: TGTGCCAGCAGCTCGGGGGGAGGGAACACCGGGGAGCTGTTTTTT; CDR3 protein: CASSSGGGNTGELFF; V gene: TRBV5-4; clone size: .; J gene: TRBJ2-2; D gene: TRBD2
CDR3 DNA: TGTGCCAGTAGTCCCACCCTTGGAAACACCATATATTTT; CDR3 protein: CASSPTLGNTIYF; V gene: TRBV19; clone size: .; J gene: TRBJ1-3; D gene: .
CDR3 DNA: TGCGCCAGCAGCCCCACCATAAGCTCCTACGAGCAGTACTTC; CDR3 protein: CASSPTISSYEQYF; V gene: TRBV5-1; clone size: .; J gene: TRBJ2-7; D gene: .
CDR3 DNA: TGTGCCAGCAGTGAGGGACAGTTCTACGAGCAGTACTTC; CDR3 protein: CASSEGQFYEQYF; V gene: TRBV6-1; clone size: once; J gene: TRBJ2-7; D gene: TRBD1
CDR3 DNA: TGTGCCAGCAGCTTAGTGGTGGCCTCCTACAATGAGCAGTTCTTC; CDR3 protein: CASSLVVASYNEQFF; V gene: TRBV11-3; clone size: .; J gene: TRBJ2-1; D gene: .
CDR3 DNA: TGCGCCAGCAGCTGGGGGACGAACACTGAAGCTTTCTTT; CDR3 protein: CASSWGTNTEAFF; V gene: TRBV5-1; clone size: .; J gene: TRBJ1-1; D gene: .